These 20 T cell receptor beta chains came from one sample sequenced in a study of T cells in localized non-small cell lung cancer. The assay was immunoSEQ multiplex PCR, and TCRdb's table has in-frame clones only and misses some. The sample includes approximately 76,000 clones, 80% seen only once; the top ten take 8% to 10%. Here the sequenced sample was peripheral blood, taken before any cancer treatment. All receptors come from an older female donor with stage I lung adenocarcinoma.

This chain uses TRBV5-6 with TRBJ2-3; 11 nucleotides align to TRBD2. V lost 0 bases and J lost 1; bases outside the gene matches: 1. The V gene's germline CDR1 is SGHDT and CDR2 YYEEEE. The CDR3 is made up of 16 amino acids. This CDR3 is CASSLELAGGTDTQYF. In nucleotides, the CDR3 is TGTGCCAGCAGCTTGGAACTAGCGGGGGGCACAGATACGCAGTATTTT.

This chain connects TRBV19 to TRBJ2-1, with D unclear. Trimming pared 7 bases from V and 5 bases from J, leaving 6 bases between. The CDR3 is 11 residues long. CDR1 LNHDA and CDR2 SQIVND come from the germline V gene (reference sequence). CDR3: CASTSHNEQFF. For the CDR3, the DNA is TGTGCCAGTACATCCCACAATGAGCAGTTCTTC.

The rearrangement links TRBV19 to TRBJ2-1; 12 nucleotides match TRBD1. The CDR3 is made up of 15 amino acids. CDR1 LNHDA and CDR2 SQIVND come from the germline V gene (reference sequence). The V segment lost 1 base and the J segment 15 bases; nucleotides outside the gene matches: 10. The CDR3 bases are TGTGCCAGTAGTATAGGTGGGACAGGGGGCGCACGGCCGTTCTTC. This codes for CASSIGGTGGARPFF.

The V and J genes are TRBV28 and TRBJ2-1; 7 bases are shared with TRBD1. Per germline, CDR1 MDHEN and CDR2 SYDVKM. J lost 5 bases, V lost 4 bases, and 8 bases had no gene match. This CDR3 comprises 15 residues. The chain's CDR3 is CASSSDRAGDNEQFF. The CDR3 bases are TGTGCCAGCAGTTCTGACAGGGCTGGGGACAATGAGCAGTTCTTC. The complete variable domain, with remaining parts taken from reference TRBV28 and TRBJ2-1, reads DVKVTQSSRYLVKRTGEKVFLECVQDMDHENMFWYRQDPGLGLRLIYFSYDVKMKEKGDIPEGYSVSREKKERFSLILESASTNQTSMYLCASSSDRAGDNEQFFGPGTRLTVL.

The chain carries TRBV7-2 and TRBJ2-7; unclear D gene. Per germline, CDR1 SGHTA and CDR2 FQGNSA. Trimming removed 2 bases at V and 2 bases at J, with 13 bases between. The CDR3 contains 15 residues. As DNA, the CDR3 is TGTGCCAGCAGCTTATCCGCGACAAGGGCCTACGAGCAGTACTTC. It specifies CASSLSATRAYEQYF.

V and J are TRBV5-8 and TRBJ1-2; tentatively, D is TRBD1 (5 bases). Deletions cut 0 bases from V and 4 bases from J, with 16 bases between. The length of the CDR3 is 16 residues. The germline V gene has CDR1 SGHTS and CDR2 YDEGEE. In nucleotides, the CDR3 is TGTGCCAGCAGCTTGGGGGGGAGCAGGTCCCCCTATGGCTACACCTTC. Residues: CASSLGGSRSPYGYTF.

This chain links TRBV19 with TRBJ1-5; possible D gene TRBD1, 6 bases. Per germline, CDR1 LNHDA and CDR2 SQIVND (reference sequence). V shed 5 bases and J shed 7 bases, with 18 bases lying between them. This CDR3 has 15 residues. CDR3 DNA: TGTGCCAGTAGTCCAAAGGGGGGTAGGGGCCAGCCCCAGCATTTT. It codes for CASSPKGGRGQPQHF. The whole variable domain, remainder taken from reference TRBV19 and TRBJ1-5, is DGGITQSPKYLFRKEGQNVTLSCEQNLNHDAMYWYRQDPGQGLRLIYYSQIVNDFQKGDIAEGYSVSREKKESFPLTVTSAQKNPTAFYLCASSPKGGRGQPQHFGDGTRLSIL.

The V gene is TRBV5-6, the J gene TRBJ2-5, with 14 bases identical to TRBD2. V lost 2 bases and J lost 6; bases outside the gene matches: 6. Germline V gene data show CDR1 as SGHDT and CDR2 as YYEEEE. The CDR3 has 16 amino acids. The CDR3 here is CASSFWTSGRIKTQYF. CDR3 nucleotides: TGTGCCAGCAGCTTCTGGACTAGCGGGAGGATCAAGACCCAGTACTTC.

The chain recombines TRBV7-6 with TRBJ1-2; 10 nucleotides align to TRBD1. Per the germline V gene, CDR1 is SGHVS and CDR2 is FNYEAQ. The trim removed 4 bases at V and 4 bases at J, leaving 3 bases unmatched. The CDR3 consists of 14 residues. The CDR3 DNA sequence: TGTGCCAGCAGCTGGGACAGGGGCTTCTATGGCTACACCTTC. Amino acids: CASSWDRGFYGYTF.

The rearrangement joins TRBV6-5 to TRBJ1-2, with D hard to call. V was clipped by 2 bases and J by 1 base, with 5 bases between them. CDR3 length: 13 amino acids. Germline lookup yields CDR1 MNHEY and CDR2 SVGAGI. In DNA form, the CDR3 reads TGTGCCAGCAGTTACGGTGGTAACTATGGCTACACCTTC. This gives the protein CASSYGGNYGYTF.

The CDR3 DNA reads as TGTGCCAGCACCCCATCCGCAGGGAACACTGAAGCTTTCTTT. Encoded protein: CASTPSAGNTEAFF. The chain links TRBV7-2 to TRBJ1-1; D is ambiguous. The CDR3 length is 14 residues. Germline-derived CDR1 and CDR2 are SGHTA and FQGNSA. V lost 7 bases and J 1 base, leaving 13 bases between the germline ends.

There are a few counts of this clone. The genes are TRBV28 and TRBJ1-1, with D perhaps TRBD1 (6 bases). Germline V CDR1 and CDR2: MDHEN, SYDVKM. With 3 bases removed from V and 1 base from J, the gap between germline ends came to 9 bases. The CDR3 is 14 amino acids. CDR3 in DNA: TGTGCCAGCAGTTTTAGGGGGGAGAACACTGAAGCTTTCTTT. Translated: CASSFRGENTEAFF.

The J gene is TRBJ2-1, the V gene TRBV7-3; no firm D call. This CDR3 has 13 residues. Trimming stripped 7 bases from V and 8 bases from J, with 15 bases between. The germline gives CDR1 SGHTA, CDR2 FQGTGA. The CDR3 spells CASTRTVGDEQFF. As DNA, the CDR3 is TGTGCCAGCACCCGAACGGTAGGCGATGAGCAGTTCTTC.

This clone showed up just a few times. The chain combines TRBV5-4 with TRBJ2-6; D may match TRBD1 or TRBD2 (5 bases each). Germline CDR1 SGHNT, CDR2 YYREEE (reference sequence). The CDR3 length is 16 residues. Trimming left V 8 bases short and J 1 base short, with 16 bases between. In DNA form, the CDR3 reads TGTGCCAGTACCGGGGCCTGGTCTTCTGGGGCCAACGTCCTGACTTTC. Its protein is CASTGAWSSGANVLTF.

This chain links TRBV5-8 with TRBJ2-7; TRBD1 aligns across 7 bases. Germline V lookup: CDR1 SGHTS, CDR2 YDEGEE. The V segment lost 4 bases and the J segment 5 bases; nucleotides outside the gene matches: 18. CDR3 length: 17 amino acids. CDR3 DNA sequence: TGTGCCAGCAGCATCCCCGGGTTTAGGAGACAGGGCCACGAGCAGTACTTC. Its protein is CASSIPGFRRQGHEQYF.

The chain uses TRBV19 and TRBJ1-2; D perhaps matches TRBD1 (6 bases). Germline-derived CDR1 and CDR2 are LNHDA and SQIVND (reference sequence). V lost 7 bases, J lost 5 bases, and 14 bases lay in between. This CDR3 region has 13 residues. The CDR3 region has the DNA TGTGCCAGTAATTCAGGGGTAGGGTATGGCTACACCTTC. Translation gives CASNSGVGYGYTF. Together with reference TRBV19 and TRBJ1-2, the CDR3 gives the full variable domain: DGGITQSPKYLFRKEGQNVTLSCEQNLNHDAMYWYRQDPGQGLRLIYYSQIVNDFQKGDIAEGYSVSREKKESFPLTVTSAQKNPTAFYLCASNSGVGYGYTFGSGTRLTVV.

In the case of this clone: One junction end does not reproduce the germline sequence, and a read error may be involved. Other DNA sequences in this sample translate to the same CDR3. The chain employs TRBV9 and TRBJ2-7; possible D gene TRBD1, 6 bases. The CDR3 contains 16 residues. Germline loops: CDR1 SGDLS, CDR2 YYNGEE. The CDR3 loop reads CASSPTGLPLGYEQYF. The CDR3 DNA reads TGTGCTAGCAGCCCGACAGGATTACCTTTGGGCTACGAGCAGTACTTC.

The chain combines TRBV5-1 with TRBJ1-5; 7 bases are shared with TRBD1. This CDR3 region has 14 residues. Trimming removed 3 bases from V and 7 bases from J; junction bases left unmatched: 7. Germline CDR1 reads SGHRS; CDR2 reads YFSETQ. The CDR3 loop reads CASSSGGIGQPQHF. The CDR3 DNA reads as TGCGCCAGCAGCTCAGGGGGGATTGGGCAGCCCCAGCATTTT.

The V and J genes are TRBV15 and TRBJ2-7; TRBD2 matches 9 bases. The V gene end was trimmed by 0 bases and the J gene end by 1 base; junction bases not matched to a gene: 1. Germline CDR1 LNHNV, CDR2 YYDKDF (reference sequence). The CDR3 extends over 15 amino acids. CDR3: CATSRDLAGSYEQYF. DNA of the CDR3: TGTGCCACCAGCAGAGATCTAGCGGGGTCCTACGAGCAGTACTTC. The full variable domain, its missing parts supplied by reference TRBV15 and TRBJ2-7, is DAMVIQNPRYQVTQFGKPVTLSCSQTLNHNVMYWYQQKSSQAPKLLFHYYDKDFNNEADTPDNFQSRRPNTSFCFLDIRSPGLGDTAMYLCATSRDLAGSYEQYFGPGTRLTVT.

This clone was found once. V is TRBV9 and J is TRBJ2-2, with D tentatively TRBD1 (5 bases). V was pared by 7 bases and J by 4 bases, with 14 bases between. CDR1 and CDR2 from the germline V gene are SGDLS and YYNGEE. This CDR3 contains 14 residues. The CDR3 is CASERWGGTGELFF. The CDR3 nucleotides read TGTGCCAGCGAGCGATGGGGCGGCACCGGGGAGCTGTTTTTT.